Below are 7 T cell receptor beta chains sequenced from a single sample in a study of cytomegalovirus exposure and HLA in healthy donors. It was with 60 Vbeta and 13 Jbeta primers that the PCR ran. This table comes from immunoSEQ multiplex PCR, and its TCRdb copy is limited to in-frame clones, with some not included. The sample contains about 200,000 clones, approximately 80% of which appear only once. The sequenced sample consisted of PBMCs. All receptors come from a man between 25 and 39 years old in good health and CMV-seronegative.

The chain couples TRBV5-6 to TRBJ2-7; 9 bases are shared with TRBD1. This CDR3 region has 15 residues. Germline loops: CDR1 SGHDT, CDR2 YYEEEE. The junction had 10 bases not matched to a gene; V was cut back by 3 bases and J by 6 bases. CDR3 residues: CASSSTGTGFREQYF. The CDR3 DNA follows: TGTGCCAGCAGCTCGACCGGGACAGGGTTCCGCGAGCAGTACTTC.

The rearrangement uses TRBV7-2 and TRBJ2-3; D ambiguous. This CDR3 contains 14 residues. The V gene lost 0 bases and the J gene lost 6 bases, with 10 bases spanning the gap. Germline CDR1 and CDR2: SGHTA and FQGNSA. This chain's CDR3 is CASSLARTSDTQYF. The DNA of the CDR3 is TGTGCCAGCAGCTTAGCGCGAACGTCCGATACGCAGTATTTT.

Turning to this clone: The junction departs from germline at one end; a sequencing error may be responsible. This chain joins TRBV7-9 and TRBJ1-2; D not certain. Germline CDR1 SEHNR, CDR2 FQNEAQ (reference sequence). The CDR3 is 13 amino acids. The chain's CDR3 is CASSLASNYGYTF. Here the CDR3 DNA reads TGTGCCAGCAGCTTAGCGTCTAATTATGGCTACACCTTC.

The V and J genes are TRBV7-6 and TRBJ2-2, with 9 positions matching TRBD2. Trimming cost V 3 bases and J 3 bases; bases outside gene matches: 5. Germline V gives CDR1 SGHVS, CDR2 FNYEAQ. The length of the CDR3 is 16 residues. The CDR3 spells CASSFIAGEDTGELFF. The DNA for the CDR3 is TGTGCCAGCAGCTTTATAGCGGGGGAGGACACCGGGGAGCTGTTTTTT.

The chain uses TRBV7-3 and TRBJ2-2; D unclear. The CDR3 sequence is 14 residues long. The V and J ends lost 5 bases and 7 bases respectively, with 14 bases between them. Per germline, CDR1 SGHTA and CDR2 FQGTGA. DNA for the CDR3: TGTGCCAGCAGCATAATGGTTTCGGGCGGGGAGCTGTTTTTT. Protein product: CASSIMVSGGELFF.

The chain employs TRBV5-1 and TRBJ2-2; perhaps TRBD2 as D (6 bases). The V gene's germline CDR1 is SGHRS and CDR2 YFSETQ. This CDR3 comprises 16 residues. The V end lost 0 bases, the J end lost 0 bases, and 9 bases lay between the germline ends. This CDR3 is CASSLAGVANTGELFF. The CDR3 DNA reads as TGCGCCAGCAGCTTGGCGGGGGTAGCGAACACCGGGGAGCTGTTTTTT.

The rearrangement uses TRBV19 and TRBJ2-7; TRBD1 matches at 9 bases. V lost 10 bases, J lost 3 bases, and 13 bases stayed unmatched. Germline assignment: CDR1 LNHDA and CDR2 SQIVND (reference sequence). This CDR3 comprises 15 residues. CDR3 sequence reads: CATTTLPGQGYEQYF. The CDR3 nucleotides are TGTGCCACCACGACTCTCCCGGGACAGGGCTACGAGCAGTACTTC.